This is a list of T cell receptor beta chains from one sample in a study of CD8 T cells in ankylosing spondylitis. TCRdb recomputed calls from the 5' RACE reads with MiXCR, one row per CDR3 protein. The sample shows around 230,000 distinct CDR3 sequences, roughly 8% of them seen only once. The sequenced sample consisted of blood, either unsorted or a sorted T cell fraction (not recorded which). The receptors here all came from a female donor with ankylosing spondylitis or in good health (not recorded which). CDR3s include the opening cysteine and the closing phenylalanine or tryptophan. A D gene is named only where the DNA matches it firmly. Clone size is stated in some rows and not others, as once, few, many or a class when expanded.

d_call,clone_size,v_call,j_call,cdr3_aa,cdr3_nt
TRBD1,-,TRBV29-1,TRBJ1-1,CSAVQGDTEAFF,TGCAGCGCTGTCCAGGGGGACACTGAAGCTTTCTTT
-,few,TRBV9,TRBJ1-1,CASSVGGNSEAFF,TGTGCCAGCAGCGTAGGGGGGAACTCTGAAGCTTTCTTT
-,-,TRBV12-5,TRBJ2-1,CASGLGLGGNEQFF,TGTGCTAGTGGTCTGGGCCTTGGGGGCAATGAGCAGTTCTTC
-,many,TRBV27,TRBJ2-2,CASSFWAGVGTGELFF,TGTGCCAGCAGTTTCTGGGCAGGGGTCGGGACCGGGGAGCTGTTTTTT
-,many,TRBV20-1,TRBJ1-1,CSARDGRVEAFF,TGCAGTGCTAGGGACGGACGGGTAGAAGCTTTCTTT
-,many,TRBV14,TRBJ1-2,CASSQWDGGYTF,TGTGCCAGCAGCCAATGGGACGGCGGCTACACCTTC
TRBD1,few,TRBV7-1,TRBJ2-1,CASSSLGPFNTGVSSSYNEQFF,TGTGCCAGCAGCTCCTTAGGGCCCTTTAATACAGGGGTTTCCTCCTCCTACAATGAGCAGTTCTTC
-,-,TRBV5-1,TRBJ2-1,CASSFGGGRNNEQFF,TGCGCCAGCAGCTTTGGGGGCGGGAGAAACAATGAGCAGTTCTTC
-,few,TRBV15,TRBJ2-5,CATGIQETQYF,TGTGCCACAGGTATTCAAGAGACCCAGTACTTC
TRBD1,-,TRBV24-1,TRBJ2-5,CATSGAGQGKAETQYF,TGTGCCACCAGTGGGGCCGGACAGGGGAAGGCGGAGACCCAGTACTTC
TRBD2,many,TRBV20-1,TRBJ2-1,CSAGGVTSWDEQFF,TGCAGTGCTGGGGGGGTGACTAGTTGGGATGAGCAGTTCTTC
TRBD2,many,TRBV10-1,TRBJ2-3,CASSETAGGTDTQYF,TGCGCCAGCAGTGAGACGGCGGGAGGCACAGATACGCAGTATTTT
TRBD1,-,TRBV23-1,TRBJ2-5,CASSQNRGQETQYF,TGCGCCAGCAGTCAAAACAGGGGACAAGAGACCCAGTACTTC
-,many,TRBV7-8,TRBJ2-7,CASSLGALIYEQYF,TGTGCCAGCAGCTTAGGGGCCCTTATCTACGAGCAGTACTTC
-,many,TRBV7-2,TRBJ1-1,CASSLGRVDTEAFF,TGTGCCAGCAGCTTAGGGCGGGTGGACACTGAAGCTTTCTTT
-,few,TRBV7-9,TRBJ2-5,CASSPQPLPRETQYF,TGTGCCAGCAGTCCACAGCCTTTGCCCCGGGAGACCCAGTACTTC
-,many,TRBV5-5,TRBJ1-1,CASSLDRWNTEAFF,TGTGCCAGCAGCTTGGACAGGTGGAACACTGAAGCTTTCTTT
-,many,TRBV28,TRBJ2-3,CASSRLMDTQYF,TGTGCCAGCAGCCGACTAATGGATACGCAGTATTTT
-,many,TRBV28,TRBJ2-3,CASSFRDSSTDTQYF,TGTGCCAGCAGTTTTCGGGACTCCAGCACAGATACGCAGTATTTT
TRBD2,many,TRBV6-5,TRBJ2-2,CASSYRGSEGGELFF,TGTGCCAGCAGTTACCGCGGGAGCGAGGGCGGGGAGCTGTTTTTT
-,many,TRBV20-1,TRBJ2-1,CSASSGYNEQFF,TGCAGTGCATCGAGCGGCTACAATGAGCAGTTCTTC
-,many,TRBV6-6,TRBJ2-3,CASSYNRADTQYF,TGTGCCAGCAGTTACAATAGAGCAGATACGCAGTATTTT
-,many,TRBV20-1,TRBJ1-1,CSAREMNTEAFF,TGCAGTGCTAGAGAAATGAACACTGAAGCTTTCTTT
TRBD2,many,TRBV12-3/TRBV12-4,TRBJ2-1,CASRPTSGSSYNEQFF,TGTGCCAGCAGGCCAACTAGCGGGAGCTCCTACAATGAGCAGTTCTTC
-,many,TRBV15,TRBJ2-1,CATSSLDGEQFF,TGTGCCACCAGCAGCCTCGACGGTGAGCAGTTCTTC
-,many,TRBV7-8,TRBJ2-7,CASTDWSYEQYF,TGTGCCAGCACCGACTGGTCCTACGAGCAGTACTTC
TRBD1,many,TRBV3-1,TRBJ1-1,CASSQVVGQGTEAFF,TGTGCCAGCAGCCAAGTCGTGGGACAGGGGACTGAAGCTTTCTTT
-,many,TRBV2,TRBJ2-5,CASSEGSRTRETQYF,TGTGCCAGCAGTGAAGGGAGCAGGACGCGAGAGACCCAGTACTTC
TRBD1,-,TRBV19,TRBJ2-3,CASSIDGQDPSTDTQYF,TGTGCCAGTAGTATAGATGGACAGGATCCTAGCACAGATACGCAGTATTTT
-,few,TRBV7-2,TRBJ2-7,CASSFSDDSYEQYF,TGTGCCAGCAGCTTCAGTGACGACTCCTACGAGCAGTACTTC
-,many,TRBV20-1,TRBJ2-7,CSALDSNPYEQYF,TGCAGTGCTCTTGACTCGAATCCCTACGAGCAGTACTTC
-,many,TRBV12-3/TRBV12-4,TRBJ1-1,CASTSGTPNTEAFF,TGTGCCAGCACCTCGGGGACCCCGAACACTGAAGCTTTCTTT
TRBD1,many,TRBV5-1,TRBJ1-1,CASSLERTGTDEAFF,TGCGCCAGCAGCTTGGAAAGGACAGGGACCGATGAAGCTTTCTTT
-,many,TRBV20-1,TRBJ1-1,CSALSPENTEAFF,TGCAGTGCTTTGTCCCCAGAGAACACTGAAGCTTTCTTT
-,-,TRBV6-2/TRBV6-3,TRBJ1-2,CASTFSPSDYDYTF,TGTGCCAGCACCTTCAGTCCTTCTGACTATGACTACACCTTC
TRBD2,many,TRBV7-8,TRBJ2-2,CASSPTGTTAAGELFF,TGTGCCAGCAGCCCGACCGGGACTACCGCCGCCGGGGAGCTGTTTTTT
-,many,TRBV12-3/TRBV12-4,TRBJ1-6,CASRPGGGTYNSPLHF,TGTGCCAGCAGACCTGGGGGGGGAACTTACAATTCACCCCTCCACTTT
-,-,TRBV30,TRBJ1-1,CAWNREDTEAFF,TGTGCCTGGAACAGAGAAGACACTGAAGCTTTCTTT
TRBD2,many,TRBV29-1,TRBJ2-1,CSVAGSGAYNEQFF,TGCAGCGTTGCCGGTAGCGGGGCGTACAATGAGCAGTTCTTC
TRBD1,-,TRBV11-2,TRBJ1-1,CASSRTGGLNTEAFF,TGTGCCAGCAGCCGTACAGGGGGATTGAACACTGAAGCTTTCTTT
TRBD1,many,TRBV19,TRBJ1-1,CASRQGAGITEAFF,TGTGCCAGTCGACAGGGGGCCGGTATCACTGAAGCTTTCTTT
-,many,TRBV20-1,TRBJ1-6,CSAREALDSPLHF,TGCAGTGCTAGAGAGGCTTTAGATTCACCCCTCCACTTT
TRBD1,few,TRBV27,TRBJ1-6,CASSLLVGTGSSPLHF,TGTGCCAGCAGTTTATTGGTCGGGACAGGGAGTTCACCCCTCCACTTT
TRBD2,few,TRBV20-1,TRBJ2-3,CCAKTSGRAGGTDTQYF,TGCTGTGCTAAGACTAGCGGGAGGGCCGGAGGCACAGATACGCAGTATTTT
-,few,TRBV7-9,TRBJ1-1,CASSLWVPGNTEAFF,TGTGCCAGCAGCTTATGGGTCCCAGGGAACACTGAAGCTTTCTTT
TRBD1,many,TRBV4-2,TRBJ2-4,CASSRDRGHTLAKNIQYF,TGTGCCAGCAGCCGTGACAGGGGGCATACGCTAGCCAAAAACATTCAGTACTTC
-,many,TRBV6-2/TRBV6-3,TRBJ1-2,CASSYSSGGYTF,TGTGCCAGCAGTTACTCTAGTGGTGGCTACACCTTC
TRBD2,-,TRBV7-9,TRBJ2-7,CAMGPTGTSGYEQYF,TGTGCCATGGGCCCTACCGGGACTAGCGGCTACGAGCAGTACTTC
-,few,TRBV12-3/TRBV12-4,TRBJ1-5,CASSPMGGPYQPQHF,TGTGCCAGCAGTCCCATGGGAGGGCCCTATCAGCCCCAGCATTTT
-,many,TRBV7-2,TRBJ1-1,CASSLRGAAEAFF,TGTGCCAGCAGCTTACGGGGGGCGGCTGAAGCTTTCTTT